The 31 T cell receptor beta chains in this list originate from one sample, sequenced in a study of lymphopenia after photon versus proton radiotherapy. Measured with immunoSEQ multiplex PCR; TCRdb has only the in-frame clones, and not every one. The profile covers 50,000 to 70,000 clones, with roughly 87% appearing a single time and around 13% taken by the ten largest. The sequences come from peripheral blood, collected from a patient treated with proton-based radiotherapy. Receptors originate from a man of 80 years or more with esophageal cancer.

The chain combines TRBV4-2 with TRBJ2-2, with TRBD2 matching over 11 bases. Germline CDR1 is LGHNA and CDR2 is YNFKEQ. This CDR3 spans 16 amino acids. Trimming at V came to 4 bases and at J to 4 bases, leaving 5 bases not matched to a gene. CDR3 sequence reads: CASSLPGTSGTGELFF. The CDR3 DNA sequence: TGTGCCAGCAGCCTCCCCGGGACTAGCGGCACCGGGGAGCTGTTTTTT.

This clone has a handful of counts. The chain combines TRBV9 with TRBJ2-1; no firm D call. The germline V gene encodes CDR1 SGDLS and CDR2 YYNGEE. The CDR3 contains 15 residues. V lost 3 bases and J 2 bases, leaving 12 bases between the germline ends. The CDR3 sequence: CASSDRGGPYNEQFF. In nucleotides, the CDR3 is TGTGCCAGCAGCGACCGAGGTGGACCCTACAATGAGCAGTTCTTC.

The CDR3, as DNA: TGCAGCGTTGATTCGGGGACTGGGACCTACGAGCAGTACTTC. Translating gives CSVDSGTGTYEQYF. The chain couples TRBV29-1 to TRBJ2-7, with D possibly being TRBD2 (6 bases). Trimming shortened V by 3 bases and J by 2 bases, and 14 bases separated the two germline ends. Per germline, CDR1 SQVTM and CDR2 ANQGSEA. The CDR3 covers 14 residues.

About this clone itself: The sample contains more than one DNA sequence encoding this CDR3. The genes are TRBV7-2 and TRBJ2-7; D possibly corresponds to TRBD2 (7 bases). Per germline, CDR1 SGHTA and CDR2 FQGNSA. This CDR3 spans 14 amino acids. The germline V and J ends were trimmed by 5 bases and 5 bases, with 16 bases remaining between them. CDR3 coding DNA: TGTGCCAGCAGCGCAGTGGGGGGGCGGAACGAGCAGTACTTC. Translated, it gives CASSAVGGRNEQYF.

The rearrangement links TRBV21-1 to TRBJ1-3; no check of the table's D call, TRBD1, against the DNA was made. TRBV21-1 constitutes a pseudogene. This CDR3 region has 18 residues. CDR3 coding DNA: TGTGCCAGCAGCAAAGCCAGAGACAGGGGGCTGAAAGGAAACACCATATATTTT. This sequence encodes CASSKARDRGLKGNTIYF.

V is TRBV5-8 and J is TRBJ1-1; TRBD1 aligns across 9 bases. CDR3 size: 14 residues. Germline assignment: CDR1 SGHTS and CDR2 YDEGEE. Trimming took 4 bases from V and 4 from J; bases not matched to a gene: 5. CDR3 DNA: TGTGCCAGCAGCCTACAGGGGGCTGGCACTGAAGCTTTCTTT. This codes for CASSLQGAGTEAFF.

V and J are TRBV7-9 and TRBJ1-2; 8 bases agree with TRBD1. The V gene's germline CDR1 is SEHNR and CDR2 FQNEAQ (reference sequence). V was pared by 1 base and J by 4 bases, with 5 bases of the junction left unmatched. This CDR3 region has 15 residues. CDR3 protein: CASSLGAGGIYGYTF. The CDR3 DNA follows: TGTGCCAGCAGCTTAGGAGCAGGGGGCATCTATGGCTACACCTTC.

The chain recombines TRBV7-9 with TRBJ1-1, with TRBD1 as a possible D gene (5 bases). V was cut by 2 bases and J by 1 base, with 8 bases left in between. The CDR3 totals 14 residues. The germline CDR1 and CDR2 sequences are SEHNR and FQNEAQ (reference sequence). CDR3 region: CASSLFGTNTEAFF. The CDR3 DNA reads as TGTGCCAGCAGCTTATTCGGGACGAACACTGAAGCTTTCTTT. Filled out from reference TRBV7-9 and TRBJ1-1, the complete variable domain reads DTGVSQNPRHKITKRGQNVTFRCDPISEHNRLYWYRQTLGQGPEFLTYFQNEAQLEKSRLLSDRFSAERPKGSFSTLEIQRTEQGDSAMYLCASSLFGTNTEAFFGQGTRLTVV.

The V call is TRBV7-9, the J call TRBJ2-7, with TRBD2 matching over 9 bases. CDR1 SEHNR and CDR2 FQNEAQ come from the germline V gene (reference sequence). This CDR3 comprises 16 residues. V gave up 4 bases and J gave up 5 bases; unmatched junction bases: 12. This chain's CDR3 is CASSSRIAGEDHEQYF. In nucleotides, the CDR3 is TGTGCCAGCAGCTCCCGAATAGCGGGAGAGGACCACGAGCAGTACTTC.

The chain employs TRBV7-3 and TRBJ2-2, with TRBD1 identical over 9 bases. This CDR3 comprises 18 residues. Germline CDR1 is SGHTA and CDR2 is FQGTGA. With V trimmed by 5 bases and J by 0 bases, 10 bases remained unmatched. In DNA form, the CDR3 reads TGTGCCAGCAGCCCAGGACAGGGGCGAAGTTCGAACACCGGGGAGCTGTTTTTT. Its protein is CASSPGQGRSSNTGELFF.

V is TRBV30 and J is TRBJ1-4; a weak D match, TRBD1 (5 bases). The CDR3 covers 13 residues. Trimming left V 3 bases short and J 7 bases short, with 12 bases between. Germline CDR1 GTSNPN, CDR2 SVGIG (reference sequence). In DNA, the CDR3 is TGTGCCTGGAGCGAGGGGCTCGGTGAAAAACTGTTTTTT. Translation: CAWSEGLGEKLFF.

The chain is built from TRBV18 and TRBJ2-7, with 8 bases lining up with TRBD1. With V trimmed by 4 bases and J by 2 bases, 7 bases remained unmatched. Per germline, CDR1 KGHSH and CDR2 LQKENI. There are 15 residues in the CDR3. CDR3 DNA sequence: TGTGCCAGCTCACACGGACAGGGTGTGACCTACGAGCAGTACTTC. Protein: CASSHGQGVTYEQYF.

This clone was detected only a few times. This chain connects TRBV27 to TRBJ1-2, with 7 bases aligning to TRBD1. The trim removed 6 bases at V and 3 bases at J, leaving 10 bases unmatched. The germline V gene encodes CDR1 MNHEY and CDR2 SMNVEV (reference sequence). This CDR3 spans 15 amino acids. The CDR3 coding sequence is TGTGCCAGCAGGAAAAACAGGGGATACGACTATGGCTACACCTTC. Amino acid sequence: CASRKNRGYDYGYTF.

The genes are TRBV27 and TRBJ2-7; 13 bases match TRBD2. Trimming took 1 base from V and 5 from J; bases not matched to a gene: 14. Per germline, CDR1 MNHEY and CDR2 SMNVEV (reference sequence). CDR3 length: 19 residues. CDR3 in amino acids: CASSLWVLAGGLSNNEQYF. The DNA of the CDR3 is TGTGCCAGCAGTTTATGGGTACTAGCGGGAGGGCTATCTAACAACGAGCAGTACTTC.

The chain joins TRBV15 to TRBJ1-6, with unresolved D. There are 13 residues in the CDR3. Germline assignment: CDR1 LNHNV and CDR2 YYDKDF (reference sequence). V shed 1 base and J shed 6 bases, with 4 bases lying between them. CDR3 residues: CATSRVSNSPLHF. The DNA of the CDR3 is TGTGCCACCAGCAGAGTGAGTAATTCACCCCTCCACTTT.

The chain employs TRBV2 and TRBJ2-5; the match to TRBD2 covers 7 bases. With 3 bases clipped from V and 4 bases from J, the junction kept 8 bases outside the gene matches. Germline V gene data show CDR1 as SNHLY and CDR2 as FYNNEI. The CDR3 is 15 residues long. DNA for the CDR3: TGTGCCAGCAGTGAGACGGGAGGAGACGTAGAGACCCAGTACTTC. Protein: CASSETGGDVETQYF.

The chain recombines TRBV5-6 with TRBJ1-2; D unresolved. CDR1 is SGHDT and CDR2 is YYEEEE in the germline V gene. Trimming pared 3 bases from V and 8 bases from J, leaving 11 bases between. CDR3 length: 12 amino acids. Here the CDR3 reads CASSWTSVGYTF. In nucleotides, the CDR3 is TGTGCCAGCAGCTGGACCTCAGTAGGCTACACCTTC.

The V call is TRBV19, the J call TRBJ1-5; D not certain. Germline V gene sequence: CDR1 LNHDA, CDR2 SQIVND (reference sequence). The V end lost 5 bases, the J end lost 0 bases, and 14 bases lay between the germline ends. This CDR3 is built from 16 residues. CDR3 nucleotide sequence: TGTGCCAGTAGTCGCACGCAAGATTATAGCAATCAGCCCCAGCATTTT. Its protein is CASSRTQDYSNQPQHF.

J is TRBJ1-2 and V is TRBV5-6; D uncertain. V shed 6 bases and J shed 4 bases, with 13 bases lying between them. The length of the CDR3 is 13 residues. Germline-derived CDR1 and CDR2 are SGHDT and YYEEEE. CDR3 sequence (DNA): TGTGCCAGCAACCGACTCTGGGGCTATGGCTACACCTTC. It codes for CASNRLWGYGYTF.

The gene calls are TRBV5-8 and TRBJ1-2, with D perhaps TRBD1 (5 bases). Germline CDR1 and CDR2: SGHTS and YDEGEE. The CDR3 is 13 residues long. V was cut by 2 bases and J by 5 bases, with 10 bases left in between. CDR3 nucleotide sequence: TGTGCCAGCAGCTTTCCGACAGCGTATGGCTACACCTTC. Its translation: CASSFPTAYGYTF.

This clone was picked up one time. The chain recombines TRBV2 with TRBJ2-5, with no clear D. From germline, CDR1 is SNHLY and CDR2 FYNNEI. CDR3 length: 13 amino acids. Trimming took 4 bases from V and 5 from J, leaving 11 bases between them. DNA of the CDR3: TGTGCCAGCAGTGCGGACGCCTTCGAGACCCAGTACTTC. Residues: CASSADAFETQYF.

This rearrangement joins TRBV18 to TRBJ2-1, with D possibly being TRBD1 (5 bases). The CDR3 runs 13 residues. CDR1 and CDR2 (germline): KGHSH, LQKENI. Trimming removed 6 bases from V and 5 bases from J, with 11 bases in between. The CDR3 sequence is CASSSARDNEQFF. For the CDR3, the DNA is TGTGCCAGCTCTTCAGCCAGGGACAATGAGCAGTTCTTC.

This chain's CDR3 is CASSLGQWSRGGLGESTQYF. DNA of the CDR3: TGTGCCAGCAGCTTGGGCCAGTGGAGTCGGGGTGGACTAGGGGAGTCTACGCAGTATTTT. The chain links TRBV7-8 to TRBJ2-3; 7 bases line up with TRBD2. The length of the CDR3 is 20 residues. V was pared by 3 bases and J by 8 bases, with 26 bases of the junction left unmatched. The germline CDR1 and CDR2 sequences are SGHVS and FQNEAQ.

The rearrangement links TRBV4-3 to TRBJ2-3; 10 bases are a match to TRBD1. The V and J ends lost 4 bases and 4 bases, in that order; junction bases with no gene match: 8. Germline CDR1 and CDR2: LGHNA and YSLEER. This CDR3 spans 16 amino acids. CDR3 protein: CASSRQTGGGADTQYF. CDR3 in DNA: TGCGCCAGCAGCCGGCAGACAGGGGGCGGCGCAGATACGCAGTATTTT.

This chain links TRBV7-6 with TRBJ2-1; 11 nucleotides match TRBD2. V lost 4 bases and J lost 1; bases outside the gene matches: 0. This CDR3 is built from 15 residues. From germline, CDR1 is SGHVS and CDR2 FNYEAQ. The CDR3 loop reads CASSSSGGSYNEQFF. CDR3 bases: TGTGCCAGCAGCTCTAGCGGGGGGTCCTACAATGAGCAGTTCTTC.

CDR3: CAWSWGLFLAKNIQYF. The CDR3 nucleotides are TGTGCCTGGAGTTGGGGACTCTTTTTAGCCAAAAACATTCAGTACTTC. The chain combines TRBV30 with TRBJ2-4; D possibly corresponds to TRBD2 (6 bases). The germline gives CDR1 GTSNPN, CDR2 SVGIG (reference sequence). This CDR3 is 16 amino acids long. Trimming shortened V by 2 bases and J by 0 bases, and 14 bases separated the two germline ends.

The V gene is TRBV29-1, the J gene TRBJ2-3, with 9 positions matching TRBD1. Germline-derived CDR1 and CDR2 are SQVTM and ANQGSEA. The V and J ends lost 6 bases and 3 bases, in that order; junction bases with no gene match: 7. This CDR3 spans 14 amino acids. Here the CDR3 DNA reads TGCAGCGTGGCCCCGGGACAGGGAACAGATACGCAGTATTTT. It encodes CSVAPGQGTDTQYF.

The chain is built from TRBV5-1 and TRBJ2-1; 9 bases match TRBD2. Germline V gene lookup returns CDR1 SGHRS and CDR2 YFSETQ. V trimming: 1 base; J trimming: 4 bases; junction bases outside the gene matches: 12. This CDR3 has 18 residues. CDR3 sequence reads: CASSLLPSSGGLYNEQFF. Here the CDR3 DNA reads TGCGCCAGCAGCTTGTTACCCTCCAGCGGGGGGCTTTACAATGAGCAGTTCTTC.

This rearrangement joins TRBV7-8 to TRBJ2-2; a possible D gene is TRBD2 (6 bases). The CDR3 covers 17 residues. Germline V gene data show CDR1 as SGHVS and CDR2 as FQNEAQ. The V gene lost 0 bases and the J gene lost 4 bases, with 15 bases spanning the gap. CDR3 protein: CASSLASWQGGTGELFF. CDR3 nucleotide sequence: TGTGCCAGCAGCTTAGCGTCGTGGCAGGGAGGCACCGGGGAGCTGTTTTTT.

This chain joins TRBV10-2 and TRBJ1-1; no clear D gene. The CDR3 runs 13 residues. Trimming took 0 bases from V and 3 from J, leaving 5 bases between them. Germline CDR1 is WSHSY and CDR2 is SAAADI. This chain's CDR3 is CASSESADTEAFF. The CDR3 DNA is TGCGCCAGCAGTGAGTCAGCGGACACTGAAGCTTTCTTT.

The chain combines TRBV4-1 with TRBJ2-5; D might be TRBD1 (6 bases). Germline values: CDR1 MGHRA, CDR2 YSYEKL. The CDR3 loop spans 14 amino acids. The V end was cut by 6 bases, the J end by 1 base, with 12 bases between. CDR3 in amino acids: CASRPQGSQETQYF. In DNA, the CDR3 is TGCGCCAGCAGACCTCAGGGGAGCCAAGAGACCCAGTACTTC.